This is a list of T cell receptor beta chains from one sample in a study of human T cells and chemical hapten exposure. TCRdb called the RACE reads again in MiXCR, with one record for every CDR3 protein. The sample carries 50,000 to 65,000 distinct CDR3 sequences, about 7% recorded once. Sequencing was performed on whole blood, taken in connection with sensitization to the hapten diphenylcyclopropenone (DPC). The source is a woman aged 25 to 39 with alopecia areata. Some clones in this sample may be carry-over from other donors' samples. The CDR3 runs from the conserved cysteine through the conserved F or W. Each record gives: D gene, clone size, J gene, V gene, CDR3 DNA, CDR3 protein. The D gene is left open where the match is weak. Only part of the rows carry a size: once, few, many, or a class if the clone is expanded.

-	medium-sized	TRBJ2-2	TRBV20-1	TGCAGTGCTAGAGAGACGGGGGTCGACACCGGGGAGCTGTTTTTT	CSARETGVDTGELFF
-	many	TRBJ1-1	TRBV20-1	TGCAGTGCTAGGTGGACTGAAGCTTTCTTT	CSARWTEAFF
-	many	TRBJ1-1	TRBV12-3/TRBV12-4	TGTGCCAGCACCCCCCTCCGTTGGGCCGAGAACACTGAAGCTTTCTTT	CASTPLRWAENTEAFF
TRBD1	many	TRBJ1-2	TRBV6-6	TGTGCCAGCAGGGACAGGGAACGTTCTGGCTACACCTTC	CASRDRERSGYTF
-	few	TRBJ1-5	TRBV12-3/TRBV12-4	TGTGCCAGCAGTTTAAAATGGACAGCATATCAGCCCCAGCATTTT	CASSLKWTAYQPQHF
-	medium-sized	TRBJ1-5	TRBV6-2/TRBV6-3	TGTGCCAGCAGTGAAGGACAAAGCAGTCAGCCCCAGCATTTT	CASSEGQSSQPQHF
-	many	TRBJ1-1	TRBV10-3	TGTGCCATCAGGGGGGGCAACCTAATGAACACTGAAGCTTTCTTT	CAIRGGNLMNTEAFF
TRBD1	medium-sized	TRBJ2-3	TRBV20-1	TGCAGTGCTCTGGGAGACAGGGGGCAAGATACGCAGTATTTT	CSALGDRGQDTQYF
-	many	TRBJ2-3	TRBV4-1	TGCGCCAGCAGCCAAGAAGGGGGTACAGATACGCAGTATTTT	CASSQEGGTDTQYF
TRBD2	few	TRBJ2-1	TRBV7-9	TGTGCCAGCAGCTTAGGGCTACTAGCGGGGGGGCCTTCGTCCTACAATGAGCAGTTCTTC	CASSLGLLAGGPSSYNEQFF
TRBD1	many	TRBJ1-1	TRBV7-2	TGTGCCAGCAGCTTAGTCACAGGGGGAAACACTGAAGCTTTCTTT	CASSLVTGGNTEAFF
-	-	TRBJ1-3	TRBV6-5	TGTGCCAGCACCCCGGGCAGGACTTTCTCTGGAAACACCATATATTTT	CASTPGRTFSGNTIYF
TRBD2	few	TRBJ2-7	TRBV19	TGTGCCAGTAGTCCCCTCCGTACTAGCGAGACCTACGAGCAGTACTTC	CASSPLRTSETYEQYF
-	many	TRBJ1-1	TRBV29-1	TGCAGCGTTGCATTGACAATGTCGAACACTGAAGCTTTCTTT	CSVALTMSNTEAFF
TRBD1	-	TRBJ2-6	TRBV7-2	TGTGCCAGCAGCCCGGACAGGGCTGGGGCCAACGTCCTGACTTTC	CASSPDRAGANVLTF
-	many	TRBJ1-2	TRBV29-1	TGCAGCGTTGAGGAGGGTGGCTACACCTTC	CSVEEGGYTF
-	-	TRBJ1-2	TRBV20-1	TGCAGTGCTAGAGATTTTTTAGCTTGGGGTGGCTACACCTTC	CSARDFLAWGGYTF
-	many	TRBJ2-3	TRBV10-3	TGTGCCATCAAAGCCACAGATACGCAGTATTTT	CAIKATDTQYF
-	many	TRBJ1-6	TRBV7-3	TGTGCCAGCAGCCCGTCCGGGACATATAATTCACCCCTCCACTTT	CASSPSGTYNSPLHF
-	few	TRBJ2-3	TRBV29-1	TGCAGCGCAAGCACGGAGGGGGCATATGATACGCAGTATTTT	CSASTEGAYDTQYF
-	many	TRBJ1-1	TRBV28	TGTGCCAGCTTCAGGGGCGGACGAACTGAAGCTTTCTTT	CASFRGGRTEAFF
TRBD1	many	TRBJ2-2	TRBV5-4	TGTGCCAGCAGCTCCGGGACAGGGATCACCGGGGAGCTGTTTTTT	CASSSGTGITGELFF
-	many	TRBJ2-1	TRBV6-5	TGTGCCAGCAGTAGCCGTTTCCGGGGCTCCTACAATGAGCAGTTCTTC	CASSSRFRGSYNEQFF
-	-	TRBJ1-1	TRBV29-1	TGCAGCGTTCGCCAGGGAAACACTGAAGCTTTCTTT	CSVRQGNTEAFF
-	-	TRBJ2-1	TRBV2	TGTGTCAGCAGCCAAACAACCAGGTACAATGAGCAGTTCTTC	CVSSQTTRYNEQFF
-	-	TRBJ1-1	TRBV5-1	TGCGCCAGCAGCTGGACAGCCAGGAACACTGAAGCTTTCTTT	CASSWTARNTEAFF
-	-	TRBJ2-3	TRBV7-6	TGTGCGGTTAGGAACCCCCACTCCAGGGTGATCAGGACCACAGATACGCAGTATTTT	CAVRNPHSRVIRTTDTQYF
TRBD2	many	TRBJ2-1	TRBV29-1	TGCAGCGTTGAAGGGACTAGCCAGCCTGGGCAGTTCTTC	CSVEGTSQPGQFF